The clone carrying this T cell receptor (beta chain) was observed a handful of times. The data derive from a study of human T cells and chemical hapten exposure. V lost 0 bases and J lost 7, with 8 bases in between. Germline assignment: CDR1 SGDLS and CDR2 YYNGEE. The CDR3 covers 13 residues. Whole blood, unfractionated, served as the material for total RNA extraction. TCRdb processed the 5' RACE reads anew with MiXCR; each CDR3 protein has one entry. The sample carries more than 75,000 distinct CDR3 sequences, roughly 15% recorded once. This receptor was identified in a female donor in good health. This sequence joins TRBV9 and TRBJ2-1; D might be TRBD1 (5 bases). DNA for the CDR3: TGTGCCAGCAGCGTAGTTTCAGGGAATGAGCAGTTCTTC. Its protein product is CASSVVSGNEQFF.